The 28 T cell receptor beta chains listed next were all sequenced from one sample in a study of blood T cell repertoires in COVID-19. Sequencing was performed with immunoSEQ multiplex PCR; in TCRdb, only in-frame clones are kept and a portion is missing. The sample yields approximately 140,000 clones, about 80% seen once. What was sequenced was peripheral blood. The receptors stem from a woman over 75 in a cohort sampled during active or convalescent COVID-19.

This chain links TRBV11-1 with TRBJ1-4; the D gene is possibly TRBD1 (6 bases). The germline gives CDR1 SGHAT, CDR2 FQDESV (reference sequence). With 1 base removed from V and 6 bases from J, the gap between germline ends came to 6 bases. The CDR3 totals 13 residues. CDR3: CASSLDRDEKLFF. DNA for the CDR3: TGTGCCAGCAGCTTAGACAGGGATGAAAAACTGTTTTTT. The full variable domain, with the rest looked up from reference TRBV11-1 and TRBJ1-4, is EAEVAQSPRYKITEKSQAVAFWCDPISGHATLYWYRQILGQGPELLVQFQDESVVDDSQLPKDRFSAERLKGVDSTLKIQPAELGDSAMYLCASSLDRDEKLFFGSGTQLSVL.

The rearrangement joins TRBV6-5 to TRBJ2-5; unclear D gene. With 8 bases removed from V and 5 bases from J, the gap between germline ends came to 9 bases. The CDR3 length is 11 residues. Germline CDR1 is MNHEY and CDR2 is SVGAGI. Written as DNA, the CDR3 is TGTGCCAGCCTAAGTTGGGAGACCCAGTACTTC. Translated, it gives CASLSWETQYF.

This chain links TRBV28 with TRBJ1-2; perhaps TRBD1 as D (6 bases). The CDR3 has 13 amino acids. The V end lost 7 bases, the J end lost 5 bases, and 14 bases lay between the germline ends. Germline V gene sequence: CDR1 MDHEN, CDR2 SYDVKM. CDR3 protein: CASTSGTLYGYTF. Written as DNA, the CDR3 is TGTGCCAGCACCTCTGGGACACTATATGGCTACACCTTC.

The chain uses TRBV4-3 and TRBJ2-5; 8 nucleotides agree with TRBD2. Germline loops: CDR1 LGHNA, CDR2 YSLEER. The CDR3 length is 17 residues. Unmatched junction bases numbered 12, after V lost 1 base and J lost 5 bases. CDR3 sequence (DNA): TGCGCCAGCAGCCAAGTTCTCTTGAGCGGGGGATGGGAGACCCAGTACTTC. It specifies CASSQVLLSGGWETQYF.

The rearrangement joins TRBV11-2 to TRBJ1-3; the D is unclear. The CDR3 has 14 residues. The germline V gene encodes CDR1 SGHAT and CDR2 FQNNGV. Trimming pared 3 bases from V and 3 bases from J, leaving 9 bases between. DNA of the CDR3: TGTGCCAGCAGCTTCGAGGTCTTTGGAAACACCATATATTTT. Its translation is CASSFEVFGNTIYF.

This chain joins TRBV3-1 (or the pseudogene TRBV3-2) and TRBJ2-1; 7 nucleotides align to TRBD2. The CDR3 runs 16 residues. The V segment lost 4 bases and the J segment 4 bases; nucleotides outside the gene matches: 10. Per the germline V gene, CDR1 is LGHDT and CDR2 is YNNKEL (reference sequence). The CDR3 nucleotides are TGTGCCAGCAGCCCGAAGGGCGGGGGAGAGTACAATGAGCAGTTCTTC. It specifies CASSPKGGGEYNEQFF.

This chain connects TRBV19 to TRBJ1-2; 8 nucleotides match TRBD1. This CDR3 has 13 residues. Germline assignment: CDR1 LNHDA and CDR2 SQIVND (reference sequence). V was pared by 6 bases and J by 4 bases, with 4 bases of the junction left unmatched. CDR3 loop: CASSRTGLYGYTF. DNA of the CDR3: TGTGCCAGTAGCCGGACAGGGCTCTATGGCTACACCTTC.

The chain employs TRBV7-6 and TRBJ2-2; maybe TRBD2 (6 bases). The CDR3 is made up of 15 amino acids. V was clipped by 6 bases and J by 5 bases, with 16 bases between them. Per the germline V gene, CDR1 is SGHVS and CDR2 is FNYEAQ. The CDR3 DNA reads TGTGCCAGCAGAGGCGGGGCTGTAATGACCGGGGAGCTGTTTTTT. Its translation is CASRGGAVMTGELFF. Together with reference TRBV7-6 and TRBJ2-2, the CDR3 gives the full variable domain: GAGVSQSPRYKVTKRGQDVALRCDPISGHVSLYWYRQALGQGPEFLTYFNYEAQQDKSGLPNDRFSAERPEGSISTLTIQRTEQRDSAMYRCASRGGAVMTGELFFGEGSRLTVL.

This clone has more than one count but fewer than ten. The chain's CDR3 is CASSSLTGQGTEAFF. The CDR3 DNA is TGTGCCAGCAGCTCGCTGACAGGGCAGGGGACTGAAGCTTTCTTT. The rearrangement uses TRBV7-3 and TRBJ1-1, with 7 bases lining up with TRBD1. This CDR3 region has 15 residues. Germline V CDR1 and CDR2: SGHTA, FQGTGA. With V trimmed by 4 bases and J by 5 bases, 10 bases remained unmatched.

The J gene is TRBJ2-1, the V gene TRBV6-5; 9 bases match TRBD2. Germline V gene lookup returns CDR1 MNHEY and CDR2 SVGAGI. Trimming removed 3 bases from V and 10 bases from J; junction bases left unmatched: 10. The length of the CDR3 is 15 residues. The CDR3: CASSYGGGGPKEQFF. The CDR3 DNA reads as TGTGCCAGCAGTTATGGCGGGGGGGGACCCAAGGAGCAGTTCTTC.

The J gene is TRBJ2-3, the V gene TRBV2, with unresolved D. CDR1 and CDR2 (germline): SNHLY, FYNNEI. V lost 4 bases and J lost 0, with 11 bases in between. This CDR3 has 15 residues. CDR3 coding DNA: TGTGCCAGCAGTGGGCAGGCCCTCAGCACAGATACGCAGTATTTT. This sequence encodes CASSGQALSTDTQYF.

The chain carries TRBV4-1 and TRBJ1-4; maybe TRBD1 (6 bases). Trimming shortened V by 5 bases and J by 5 bases, and 15 bases separated the two germline ends. The CDR3 extends over 15 amino acids. Germline V CDR1 and CDR2: MGHRA, YSYEKL. This chain's CDR3 is CASSISYGTNEKLFF. The CDR3 DNA is TGCGCCAGCAGCATAAGCTATGGGACAAATGAAAAACTGTTTTTT.

The chain joins TRBV11-1 to TRBJ2-1; D call uncertain. Between the trimmed V and J ends, which lost 6 bases and 5 bases, there was a span of 8 bases. This CDR3 is 12 amino acids long. Germline assignment: CDR1 SGHAT and CDR2 FQDESV (reference sequence). The CDR3 loop is CASRLTNNEQFF. CDR3 bases: TGTGCCAGCAGATTGACAAACAATGAGCAGTTCTTC.

This rearrangement joins TRBV5-4 to TRBJ2-3; D not certain. The V gene lost 5 bases and the J gene lost 3 bases, with 13 bases spanning the gap. The germline V gene encodes CDR1 SGHNT and CDR2 YYREEE (reference sequence). This CDR3 is 14 amino acids long. Written as DNA, the CDR3 is TGTGCCAGCAGTGGAGTGGCCGCGACAGATACGCAGTATTTT. It translates to CASSGVAATDTQYF.

The chain joins TRBV7-8 to TRBJ2-5; 7 positions match TRBD2. The CDR3 has 15 residues. CDR1 and CDR2 from the germline V gene are SGHVS and FQNEAQ. V lost 3 bases and J lost 5; bases outside the gene matches: 9. The CDR3: CASSLGAGLRETQYF. The CDR3 DNA reads TGTGCCAGCAGCTTGGGAGCGGGGTTAAGGGAGACCCAGTACTTC.

This chain links TRBV5-1 with TRBJ1-3, with D uncertain. The CDR3 spans 14 residues. Germline V gene sequence: CDR1 SGHRS, CDR2 YFSETQ. The V end lost 5 bases, the J end lost 1 base, and 10 bases lay between the germline ends. CDR3 sequence reads: CASRTEGSGNTIYF. CDR3 DNA: TGCGCCAGCAGGACTGAAGGATCTGGAAACACCATATATTTT.

This clone was counted once. The chain uses TRBV15 and TRBJ1-5, with D possibly matching TRBD1 (5 bases). This CDR3 has 14 residues. The V and J ends lost 5 bases and 3 bases respectively, with 11 bases between them. The V gene's germline CDR1 is LNHNV and CDR2 YYDKDF (reference sequence). The CDR3 sequence is CATSQRQPNQPQHF. The CDR3 DNA reads as TGTGCCACCAGCCAGAGACAGCCCAATCAGCCCCAGCATTTT.

This clone has just a few counts. This chain uses TRBV6-2 or TRBV6-3 with TRBJ2-5, with D perhaps TRBD1 (6 bases). Germline assignment: CDR1 MNHEY and CDR2 SVGEGT. The ends were cut back, 6 bases at V and 3 bases at J, with 20 bases in the middle. This CDR3 has 16 residues. CDR3 in amino acids: CASSLLIHRVEETQYF. CDR3 coding DNA: TGTGCCAGCAGCCTACTGATTCACAGGGTGGAAGAGACCCAGTACTTC.

The chain is built from TRBV27 and TRBJ1-1, with D perhaps matching TRBD1 (5 bases). The length of the CDR3 is 14 residues. Deletions cut 6 bases from V and 1 base from J, with 12 bases between. Germline values: CDR1 MNHEY, CDR2 SMNVEV (reference sequence). The CDR3 coding sequence is TGTGCCAGCAGGGTTCGGGGGAGGAACACTGAAGCTTTCTTT. Protein product: CASRVRGRNTEAFF.

The chain recombines TRBV5-1 with TRBJ2-3, with D unresolved. The V gene's germline CDR1 is SGHRS and CDR2 YFSETQ. CDR3 length: 17 residues. Trimming took off 5 bases at V and 4 bases at J, with 23 bases between the two ends. The CDR3 region has the DNA TGCGCCAGCAGTCCAACTAAGACCAGCGTTGGTGCAGATACGCAGTATTTT. This translates into CASSPTKTSVGADTQYF.

This rearrangement joins TRBV7-6 to TRBJ2-4, with 9 positions matching TRBD1. J lost 5 bases, V lost 5 bases, and 10 bases had no gene match. The CDR3 has 16 amino acids. Germline V CDR1 and CDR2: SGHVS, FNYEAQ. CDR3 amino acids: CASSPFSGQGQNIQYF. CDR3 coding DNA: TGTGCCAGCAGCCCCTTCTCGGGACAGGGTCAAAACATTCAGTACTTC.

This rearrangement joins TRBV7-9 to TRBJ2-5, with TRBD2 matching over 13 bases. The CDR3 is made up of 16 amino acids. CDR1 SEHNR and CDR2 FQNEAQ come from the germline V gene (reference sequence). The junction had 8 bases not matched to a gene; V was cut back by 5 bases and J by 5 bases. CDR3 DNA sequence: TGTGCCAGCAGCCCCGGGACTAGCGGGGCAGCGGAGACCCAGTACTTC. Protein: CASSPGTSGAAETQYF.

The J gene is TRBJ2-5, the V gene TRBV5-5; 8 bases line up with TRBD2. V lost 1 base and J lost 2; bases outside the gene matches: 7. Germline V gene lookup returns CDR1 SGHKS and CDR2 YYEKEE (reference sequence). This CDR3 spans 16 amino acids. CDR3 loop: CASSLRLAGYQETQYF. CDR3 DNA: TGTGCCAGCAGCTTGCGCTTAGCGGGGTATCAAGAGACCCAGTACTTC.

This clone was seen a few times. J is TRBJ1-5 and V is TRBV2; D is uncertain. Trimming pared 0 bases from V and 8 bases from J, leaving 14 bases between. The CDR3 has 15 residues. Per the germline V gene, CDR1 is SNHLY and CDR2 is FYNNEI. CDR3 protein: CASSEALAGIKPQHF. The DNA of the CDR3 is TGTGCCAGCAGTGAAGCGCTTGCGGGTATCAAGCCCCAGCATTTT. The full variable domain, completed using reference TRBV2 and TRBJ1-5, is EPEVTQTPSHQVTQMGQEVILRCVPISNHLYFYWYRQILGQKVEFLVSFYNNEISEKSEIFDDQFSVERPDGSNFTLKIRSTKLEDSAMYFCASSEALAGIKPQHFGDGTRLSIL.

The rearrangement joins TRBV2 to TRBJ2-3, with 12 bases identical to TRBD2. From germline, CDR1 is SNHLY and CDR2 FYNNEI. The CDR3 runs to 15 residues. V was pared by 4 bases and J by 4 bases, with 3 bases of the junction left unmatched. The CDR3 nucleotides are TGTGCCAGCAGTGTGACTAGCGGGGGATCAGATACGCAGTATTTT. It specifies CASSVTSGGSDTQYF. Full variable domain (outside the CDR3, taken from reference TRBV2 and TRBJ2-3): EPEVTQTPSHQVTQMGQEVILRCVPISNHLYFYWYRQILGQKVEFLVSFYNNEISEKSEIFDDQFSVERPDGSNFTLKIRSTKLEDSAMYFCASSVTSGGSDTQYFGPGTRLTVL.

The chain joins TRBV7-9 to TRBJ2-3; 9 bases line up with TRBD1. This CDR3 is built from 15 residues. The V gene's germline CDR1 is SEHNR and CDR2 FQNEAQ (reference sequence). V shed 5 bases and J 6 bases; nucleotides not matched to a gene: 9. The CDR3: CASSIGTGIGDTQYF. The CDR3 DNA reads as TGTGCCAGCAGCATTGGGACAGGGATAGGGGATACGCAGTATTTT.

The CDR3: CASSVYPSQPQHF. As DNA, the CDR3 is TGTGCCAGCAGCGTATATCCCAGTCAGCCCCAGCATTTT. The chain employs TRBV9 and TRBJ1-5, with D hard to call. Trimming cost V 1 base and J 6 bases, with 8 bases left between them. This CDR3 is built from 13 residues. Germline V gene lookup returns CDR1 SGDLS and CDR2 YYNGEE.

This chain links TRBV9 with TRBJ2-2; 7 bases are a match to TRBD2. V gave up 5 bases and J gave up 5 bases; unmatched junction bases: 9. The CDR3 contains 15 residues. Germline CDR1 reads SGDLS; CDR2 reads YYNGEE. In DNA form, the CDR3 reads TGTGCCAGCAGGGCCGGACTAGTGGCGACCGGGGAGCTGTTTTTT. Translated: CASRAGLVATGELFF.